The rows below give T cell receptor beta chains drawn from one sample of a study of T cell responses to AZD1222 COVID-19 vaccine. The data were produced by immunoSEQ multiplex PCR, yet TCRdb's version contains in-frame clones alone and is incomplete. The sample comprises over 50,000 clones, roughly 84% of which are singletons, and less than 9.5% rests with the top ten. Sequencing was performed on peripheral blood, taken on day 0 of AZD1222 vaccination. Every receptor here comes from an adult in good health. Both conserved end residues are part of each CDR3. A D gene is named only where the DNA matches it firmly. Some rows have no size entry. The others give once, few or many, or a class for an expanded clone.

CDR3 protein,CDR3 DNA,CDR3 length,clone size,J gene,V gene,D gene
CASSDWGPGYEQFF,TGTGCCAGCAGTGATTGGGGGCCGGGTTATGAGCAGTTCTTC,14,medium-sized,TRBJ2-1,TRBV6-1,.
CASSRITGTDYGYTF,TGCGCCAGCAGCCGCATTACTGGGACGGACTATGGCTACACCTTC,15,once,TRBJ1-2,TRBV4-1,.
CASSPEFEAPYNEQFF,TGTGCCAGCAGTCCAGAATTTGAAGCCCCATACAATGAGCAGTTCTTC,16,once,TRBJ2-1,TRBV7-2,.
CASSNRRELFF,TGTGCCAGCAGTAACCGCCGGGAACTGTTTTTT,11,.,TRBJ1-4,TRBV6-5,.
CASSATDRGRKGYTF,TGTGCCAGCAGCGCCACGGACAGGGGGCGTAAAGGCTACACCTTC,15,.,TRBJ1-2,TRBV28,TRBD1
CASSHATGSTEAFF,TGTGCCAGCAGCCACGCGACAGGGTCCACTGAAGCTTTCTTT,14,few,TRBJ1-1,TRBV3-1/TRBV3-2,TRBD1
CASSWTVSYEQYF,TGTGCCAGCAGTTGGACAGTCTCCTACGAGCAGTACTTC,13,.,TRBJ2-7,TRBV12-3/TRBV12-4,.
CASRPSGTGDSYEQYF,TGTGCCAGCAGACCCTCCGGGACAGGGGATTCTTACGAGCAGTACTTC,16,.,TRBJ2-7,TRBV27,TRBD1
CASSQDVWDGYTF,TGTGCCAGCAGCCAAGATGTTTGGGATGGCTACACCTTC,13,few,TRBJ1-2,TRBV3-1/TRBV3-2,.
CSASLPGQGDEQYF,TGCAGTGCTAGTCTTCCGGGACAGGGTGACGAGCAGTACTTC,14,.,TRBJ2-7,TRBV20-1,TRBD1
CASSTGVNGYTF,TGTGCCAGTAGTACAGGGGTGAATGGCTACACCTTC,12,.,TRBJ1-2,TRBV19,.
CASRGLWETQYF,TGTGCCAGCCGCGGACTCTGGGAGACCCAGTACTTC,12,.,TRBJ2-5,TRBV3-1/TRBV3-2,.
CASSLAHINQPQHF,TGTGCCAGCAGCTTAGCGCACATAAATCAGCCCCAGCATTTT,14,.,TRBJ1-5,TRBV7-2,.
CASSVTDLNTEAFF,TGTGCCAGCAGCGTTACAGATTTGAACACTGAAGCTTTCTTT,14,once,TRBJ1-1,TRBV9,.
CASSNTGGRNEKLFF,TGTGCCAGCAGCAATACAGGGGGCAGGAATGAAAAACTGTTTTTT,15,.,TRBJ1-4,TRBV7-8,TRBD1
CATQGTSGAPTHYNEQFF,TGCGCCACCCAGGGGACTAGCGGGGCCCCAACCCACTACAATGAGCAGTTCTTC,18,.,TRBJ2-1,TRBV10-2,TRBD2
CAISEPHLGRVGETQYF,TGTGCCATCAGTGAGCCCCATCTCGGCAGGGTGGGAGAGACCCAGTACTTC,17,.,TRBJ2-5,TRBV10-3,.
CASTSTSGGRETQYF,TGTGCCAGTACCTCGACTAGCGGGGGAAGGGAGACCCAGTACTTC,15,.,TRBJ2-5,TRBV19,TRBD2
CASSEPGTEQVYGYTF,TGTGCCAGCAGCGAACCCGGGACAGAGCAAGTCTATGGCTACACCTTC,16,.,TRBJ1-2,TRBV9,TRBD1
CASSSQGAVGYTF,TGTGCCAGCAGTTCGCAGGGGGCAGTTGGCTACACCTTC,13,.,TRBJ1-2,TRBV28,TRBD1
CASGGQGYEQYF,TGTGCCAGCGGGGGACAGGGCTACGAGCAGTACTTC,12,.,TRBJ2-7,TRBV2,TRBD1
CASSKQGGDTQYF,TGCGCCAGCAGCAAACAGGGGGGCGATACGCAGTATTTT,13,once,TRBJ2-3,TRBV5-1,TRBD1
CASSFPGGARTEAFF,TGTGCCAGCAGTTTCCCTGGGGGGGCGCGAACTGAAGCTTTCTTT,15,.,TRBJ1-1,TRBV28,.
CASSSGPLADYEQYF,TGTGCCAGCAGCTCAGGGCCCCTAGCGGATTACGAGCAGTACTTC,15,once,TRBJ2-7,TRBV11-2,TRBD2
CASSVDRNTDTQYF,TGCGCCAGCAGCGTGGACAGAAACACAGATACGCAGTATTTT,14,once,TRBJ2-3,TRBV5-1,.
CASSLRTDEQYF,TGTGCCAGCAGCCTACGGACGGACGAGCAGTACTTC,12,.,TRBJ2-7,TRBV7-9,.
CATSDNDAQTLYGYTF,TGTGCCACCAGTGATAATGATGCGCAAACTCTGTATGGCTACACCTTC,16,.,TRBJ1-2,TRBV24-1,.
CASSTRAVGNYGYTF,TGTGCCAGCAGCACCCGGGCCGTGGGGAACTATGGCTACACCTTC,15,few,TRBJ1-2,TRBV6-5,.
CASSESRGTGELFF,TGTGCCAGCAGTGAAAGCAGGGGAACCGGGGAGCTGTTTTTT,14,once,TRBJ2-2,TRBV2,.
CASSNPQGLPYEQYF,TGTGCCAGCAGCAACCCTCAGGGGCTCCCCTACGAGCAGTACTTC,15,.,TRBJ2-7,TRBV21-1,.
CASSFLTENYGYTF,TGTGCCAGCAGTTTCTTGACGGAAAACTATGGCTACACCTTC,14,.,TRBJ1-2,TRBV28,.
CASSLERGAYNEQFF,TGTGCCAGCAGCTTAGAGAGGGGGGCCTACAATGAGCAGTTCTTC,15,once,TRBJ2-1,TRBV11-2,.
CASSPNQGHTGELFF,TGTGCCAGCTCACCAAATCAGGGACACACCGGGGAGCTGTTTTTT,15,.,TRBJ2-2,TRBV18,.
CASSPVREDYGYTF,TGTGCCAGTAGTCCCGTCAGGGAGGACTATGGCTACACCTTC,14,.,TRBJ1-2,TRBV19,.
CASSWAGGVSYNEQFF,TGTGCCAGCAGCTGGGCAGGGGGGGTCTCCTACAATGAGCAGTTCTTC,16,.,TRBJ2-1,TRBV7-2,.
CASSPTSGGTDTQYF,TGTGCCAGCAGTCCGACTAGCGGGGGGACAGATACGCAGTATTTT,15,.,TRBJ2-3,TRBV7-9,TRBD2
CASSPGTGGFEAFF,TGTGCCAGCAGCCCTGGGACAGGGGGCTTTGAAGCTTTCTTT,14,.,TRBJ1-1,TRBV7-2,TRBD1
CASSLEPRDRGPNEQFF,TGTGCCAGCAGCTTAGAGCCCCGGGACAGGGGGCCCAATGAGCAGTTCTTC,17,.,TRBJ2-1,TRBV7-6,TRBD1
CASSVGASNTGELFF,TGTGCCAGCAGCGTGGGGGCCTCGAACACCGGGGAGCTGTTTTTT,15,.,TRBJ2-2,TRBV9,.